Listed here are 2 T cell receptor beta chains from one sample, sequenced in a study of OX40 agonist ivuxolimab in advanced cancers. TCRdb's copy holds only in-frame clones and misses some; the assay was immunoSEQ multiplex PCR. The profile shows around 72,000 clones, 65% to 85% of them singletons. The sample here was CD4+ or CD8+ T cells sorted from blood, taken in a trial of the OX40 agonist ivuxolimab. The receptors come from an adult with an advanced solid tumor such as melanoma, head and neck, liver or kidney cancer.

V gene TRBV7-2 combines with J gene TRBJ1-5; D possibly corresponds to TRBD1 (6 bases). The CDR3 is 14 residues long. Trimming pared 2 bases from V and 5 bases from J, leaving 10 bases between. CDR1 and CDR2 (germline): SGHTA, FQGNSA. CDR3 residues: CASSLQGGDQPQHF. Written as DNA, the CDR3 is TGTGCCAGCAGCTTACAAGGGGGGGATCAGCCCCAGCATTTT.

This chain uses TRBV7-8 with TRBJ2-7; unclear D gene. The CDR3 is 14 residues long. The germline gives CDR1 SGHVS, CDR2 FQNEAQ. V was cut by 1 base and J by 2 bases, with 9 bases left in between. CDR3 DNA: TGTGCCAGCAGCTTAGTGGCTGGACCCTACGAGCAGTACTTC. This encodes CASSLVAGPYEQYF.